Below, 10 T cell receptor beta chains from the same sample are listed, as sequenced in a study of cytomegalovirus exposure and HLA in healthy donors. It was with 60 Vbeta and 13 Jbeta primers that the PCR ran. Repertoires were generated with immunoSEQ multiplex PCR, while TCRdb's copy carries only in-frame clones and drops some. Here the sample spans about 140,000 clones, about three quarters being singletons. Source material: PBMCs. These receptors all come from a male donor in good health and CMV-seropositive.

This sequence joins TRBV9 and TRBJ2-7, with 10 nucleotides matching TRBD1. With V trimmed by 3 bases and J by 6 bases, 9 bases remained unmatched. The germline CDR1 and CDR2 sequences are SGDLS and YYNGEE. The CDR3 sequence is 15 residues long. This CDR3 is CASSAPGTGETEQYF. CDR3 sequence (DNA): TGTGCCAGCAGCGCACCCGGGACAGGGGAGACCGAGCAGTACTTC. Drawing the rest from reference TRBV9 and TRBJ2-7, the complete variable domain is DSGVTQTPKHLITATGQRVTLRCSPRSGDLSVYWYQQSLDQGLQFLIQYYNGEERAKGNILERFSAQQFPDLHSELNLSSLELGDSALYFCASSAPGTGETEQYFGPGTRLTVT.

The CDR3 region is CASSLTRGLAVQETQYF. The CDR3 nucleotides read TGTGCCAGCAGCTTAACTAGGGGTCTAGCGGTGCAAGAGACCCAGTACTTC. The chain links TRBV7-6 to TRBJ2-5; 7 nucleotides align to TRBD2. The CDR3 extends over 17 amino acids. Per the germline V gene, CDR1 is SGHVS and CDR2 is FNYEAQ. Trimming took 2 bases from V and 2 from J; bases not matched to a gene: 11.

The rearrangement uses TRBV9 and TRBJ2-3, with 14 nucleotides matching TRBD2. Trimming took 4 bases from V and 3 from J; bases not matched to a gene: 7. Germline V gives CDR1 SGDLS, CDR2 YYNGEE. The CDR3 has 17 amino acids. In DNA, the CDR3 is TGTGCCAGCAGCTCGGGACTAGCGGGAGTAGGGACAGATACGCAGTATTTT. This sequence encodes CASSSGLAGVGTDTQYF.

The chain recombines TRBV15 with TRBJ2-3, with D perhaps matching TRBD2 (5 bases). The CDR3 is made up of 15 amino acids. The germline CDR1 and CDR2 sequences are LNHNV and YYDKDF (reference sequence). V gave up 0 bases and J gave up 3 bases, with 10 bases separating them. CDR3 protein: CATSREGPGTDTQYF. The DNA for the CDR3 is TGTGCCACCAGCAGAGAAGGGCCGGGGACAGATACGCAGTATTTT.

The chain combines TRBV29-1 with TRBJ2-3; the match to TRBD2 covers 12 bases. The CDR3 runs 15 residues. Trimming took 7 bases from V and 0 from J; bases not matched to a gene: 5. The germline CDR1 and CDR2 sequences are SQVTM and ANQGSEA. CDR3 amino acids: CSARLAGVSTDTQYF. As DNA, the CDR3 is TGCAGCGCCAGACTAGCGGGAGTGAGCACAGATACGCAGTATTTT.

CDR3 sequence: CASSEGNPGLRRAYEQYF. Here the CDR3 DNA reads TGTGCCAGCAGTGAAGGTAACCCGGGACTCCGTCGTGCCTACGAGCAGTACTTC. The V call is TRBV25-1, the J call TRBJ2-7; a weak D match, TRBD2 (6 bases). Trimming took 2 bases from V and 2 from J, leaving 22 bases between them. Germline assignment: CDR1 MGHDK and CDR2 SYGVNS. There are 18 residues in the CDR3.

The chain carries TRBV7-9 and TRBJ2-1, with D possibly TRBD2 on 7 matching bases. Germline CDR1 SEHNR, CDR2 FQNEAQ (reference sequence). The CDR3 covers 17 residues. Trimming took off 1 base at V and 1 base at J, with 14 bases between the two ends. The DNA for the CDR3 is TGTGCCAGCAGCTTAGTGGGGGGGCTCGGTTCCTACAATGAGCAGTTCTTC. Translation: CASSLVGGLGSYNEQFF.

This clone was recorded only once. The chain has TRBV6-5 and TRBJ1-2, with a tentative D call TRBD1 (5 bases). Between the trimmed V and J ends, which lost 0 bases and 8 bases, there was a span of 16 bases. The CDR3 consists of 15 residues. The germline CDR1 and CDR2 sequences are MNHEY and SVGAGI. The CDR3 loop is CASSYSIRGEFGYTF. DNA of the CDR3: TGTGCCAGCAGTTACTCGATACGGGGGGAATTCGGCTACACCTTC.

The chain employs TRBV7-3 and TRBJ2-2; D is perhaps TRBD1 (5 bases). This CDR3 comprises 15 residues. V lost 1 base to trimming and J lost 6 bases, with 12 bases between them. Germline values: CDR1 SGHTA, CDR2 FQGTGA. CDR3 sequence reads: CASSLNRGMAGELFF. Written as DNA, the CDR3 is TGTGCCAGCAGCTTAAATAGGGGCATGGCCGGGGAGCTGTTTTTT. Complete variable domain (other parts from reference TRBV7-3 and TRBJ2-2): GAGVSQTPSNKVTEKGKYVELRCDPISGHTALYWYRQSLGQGPEFLIYFQGTGAADDSGLPNDRFFAVRPEGSVSTLKIQRTERGDSAVYLCASSLNRGMAGELFFGEGSRLTVL.

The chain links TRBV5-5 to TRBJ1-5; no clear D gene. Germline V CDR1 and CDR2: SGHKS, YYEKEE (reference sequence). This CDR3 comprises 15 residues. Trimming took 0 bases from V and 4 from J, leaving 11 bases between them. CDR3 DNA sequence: TGTGCCAGCAGCTTGGAGGCGGGAAAAAATCAGCCCCAGCATTTT. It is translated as CASSLEAGKNQPQHF.